Sequencing of this T cell receptor beta chain was carried out in a study of long-term antiretroviral therapy in people with HIV. Assay version v3.0 of immunoSEQ was used, and it was run at survey level. Clones were read by immunoSEQ multiplex PCR, and TCRdb kept only the in-frame ones, dropping some. The sample has 15,000 to 20,000 clones, 75% to 85% seen once; the top ten hold roughly 8%. Germline CDR1 is MNHEY and CDR2 is SMNVEV (reference sequence). Between the trimmed V and J ends, which lost 3 bases and 1 base, there was a span of 7 bases. The CDR3 runs to 13 residues. A few counts support this clone.

The material sequenced was unsorted PBMCs, taken at the start of antiretroviral therapy. The TCR originated in a man aged 25 to 40 with HIV. The chain recombines TRBV27 with TRBJ2-7; unclear D gene. In DNA form, the CDR3 reads TGTGCCAGCAGTTTCGACACTTCCTACGAGCAGTACTTC. Translation gives CASSFDTSYEQYF.